These 31 T cell receptor beta chains originate from one sample sequenced in a study of radiotherapy plus CTLA-4 blockade in lung cancer. The method was immunoSEQ multiplex PCR; TCRdb's version includes in-frame clones alone and lacks a portion of them. The data show roughly 50,000 clones, just under 85% seen once. Material: peripheral blood, obtained from a patient treated with radiotherapy plus ipilimumab. Receptors originate from a human donor with non-small cell lung cancer whose response to radiotherapy plus ipilimumab could not be evaluated.

This chain links TRBV7-2 with TRBJ2-7; 7 bases fit TRBD1. Unmatched junction bases numbered 7, after V lost 4 bases and J lost 4 bases. This CDR3 region has 14 residues. Germline V gives CDR1 SGHTA, CDR2 FQGNSA. DNA for the CDR3: TGTGCCAGCAGCTCGCAGGGCAGGGGGTACGAGCAGTACTTC. Translated: CASSSQGRGYEQYF.

The chain uses TRBV29-1 and TRBJ2-3; a weak D match, TRBD1 (6 bases). CDR1 is SQVTM, CDR2 ANQGSEA, per germline. The germline V and J ends were trimmed by 6 bases and 2 bases, with 12 bases remaining between them. This CDR3 has 13 residues. The CDR3 here is CSVDGQFTDTQYF. CDR3 DNA sequence: TGCAGCGTGGATGGACAGTTCACAGATACGCAGTATTTT.

The chain carries TRBV11-2 and TRBJ2-7; possible D gene TRBD2, 5 bases. The CDR3 consists of 17 residues. V shed 7 bases and J shed 4 bases, with 26 bases lying between them. Per the germline V gene, CDR1 is SGHAT and CDR2 is FQNNGV. In DNA form, the CDR3 reads TGTGCCAGCATCAGAGGTCGGGGTGAGGGAATGCCTTACGAGCAGTACTTC. Protein product: CASIRGRGEGMPYEQYF.

The chain links TRBV9 to TRBJ1-2, with 10 nucleotides matching TRBD1. Germline V gives CDR1 SGDLS, CDR2 YYNGEE. With 0 bases clipped from V and 3 bases from J, the junction kept 2 bases outside the gene matches. This CDR3 is 15 amino acids long. Here the CDR3 reads CASSVGQGADYGYTF. The CDR3 region has the DNA TGTGCCAGCAGCGTAGGACAGGGGGCTGACTATGGCTACACCTTC.

This clone was detected once. The chain combines TRBV14 with TRBJ2-1; D possibly corresponds to TRBD2 (5 bases). The CDR3 is made up of 16 amino acids. Per germline, CDR1 SGHDN and CDR2 FVKESK. With 4 bases removed from V and 0 bases from J, the gap between germline ends came to 13 bases. The CDR3 bases are TGTGCCAGCAGCCCTCGGGGATCCCTCTCCTACAATGAGCAGTTCTTC. This codes for CASSPRGSLSYNEQFF.

The chain recombines TRBV14 with TRBJ1-2; no clear D gene. Trimming cost V 4 bases and J 1 base, with 7 bases left between them. This CDR3 has 13 amino acids. The germline CDR1 and CDR2 sequences are SGHDN and FVKESK. CDR3 nucleotides: TGTGCCAGCAGCCCTCAGATTAACTATGGCTACACCTTC. Translated: CASSPQINYGYTF.

A single count supports this clone. This chain uses TRBV7-9 with TRBJ2-4; D may be TRBD2 (5 bases). The V end lost 3 bases, the J end lost 8 bases, and 11 bases lay between the germline ends. CDR1 and CDR2 (germline): SEHNR, FQNEAQ (reference sequence). The CDR3 loop spans 13 amino acids. The CDR3 loop is CASSLVGVDIQYF. The CDR3 bases are TGTGCCAGCAGCTTGGTGGGAGTGGACATTCAGTACTTC.

The chain carries TRBV5-1 and TRBJ2-5; D unresolved. V was cut by 4 bases and J by 5 bases, with 18 bases left in between. Germline lookup yields CDR1 SGHRS and CDR2 YFSETQ. The CDR3 loop spans 15 amino acids. The CDR3 nucleotides are TGCGCCAGCAGCACACAGCTTTCGGCCGGTGAGACCCAGTACTTC. This translates into CASSTQLSAGETQYF.

This CDR3 reads CASSSNFGQGGTDTQYF. CDR3 in DNA: TGTGCCAGCAGTTCGAACTTCGGACAGGGAGGCACAGATACGCAGTATTTT. This chain joins TRBV28 and TRBJ2-3, with TRBD1 matching over 8 bases. The CDR3 covers 17 residues. Germline loops: CDR1 MDHEN, CDR2 SYDVKM. Trimming cost V 4 bases and J 1 base; bases outside gene matches: 10.

The chain is built from TRBV19 and TRBJ1-2; the D is unclear. Germline CDR1 is LNHDA and CDR2 is SQIVND (reference sequence). Deletions cut 6 bases from V and 3 bases from J, with 11 bases between. The CDR3 spans 13 residues. The CDR3 DNA sequence: TGTGCCAGTAGCACAGAGAATTACTATGGCTACACCTTC. Amino acids: CASSTENYYGYTF.

The chain recombines TRBV11-2 with TRBJ2-7; the D gene is possibly TRBD1 (5 bases). Per the germline V gene, CDR1 is SGHAT and CDR2 is FQNNGV. V lost 5 bases, J lost 4 bases, and 21 bases lay in between. The length of the CDR3 is 16 residues. The CDR3 is CASSPPARGQTYEQYF. The CDR3 nucleotides read TGTGCCAGCAGCCCGCCCGCTAGGGGTCAAACTTACGAGCAGTACTTC.

The chain uses TRBV7-2 and TRBJ1-5, with 8 bases that match TRBD1. The germline gives CDR1 SGHTA, CDR2 FQGNSA. Losses at the gene ends were 5 bases for V and 4 bases for J; bases not matched to a gene: 16. The CDR3 length is 18 residues. The DNA of the CDR3 is TGTGCCAGCAGCCAGAAACTTCCAGGACAGGGAGAGAATCAGCCCCAGCATTTT. It codes for CASSQKLPGQGENQPQHF.

This chain connects TRBV4-1 to TRBJ2-1; maybe TRBD2 (5 bases). V was clipped by 4 bases and J by 2 bases, with 12 bases between them. The germline V gene encodes CDR1 MGHRA and CDR2 YSYEKL. The CDR3 contains 15 residues. The CDR3 spells CASSPLAGTYNEQFF. DNA for the CDR3: TGCGCCAGCAGCCCCCTGGCGGGCACCTACAATGAGCAGTTCTTC.

This clone was found once. The chain combines TRBV7-9 with TRBJ1-1, with D maybe TRBD1 (6 bases). The CDR3 runs 15 residues. Germline CDR1 reads SEHNR; CDR2 reads FQNEAQ (reference sequence). Trimming took off 1 base at V and 1 base at J, with 10 bases between the two ends. Here the CDR3 reads CASSLGTARNTEAFF. The DNA of the CDR3 is TGTGCCAGCAGCTTAGGGACAGCGAGGAACACTGAAGCTTTCTTT.

V usage is TRBV7-9 and J usage is TRBJ2-3, with TRBD2 matching over 11 bases. Germline-derived CDR1 and CDR2 are SEHNR and FQNEAQ (reference sequence). The CDR3 is made up of 15 amino acids. The V segment lost 5 bases and the J segment 4 bases; nucleotides outside the gene matches: 5. CDR3 sequence (DNA): TGTGCCAGCAGCCTACTAGCGGGAGTGGCAGATACGCAGTATTTT. It specifies CASSLLAGVADTQYF.

The chain has TRBV30 and TRBJ2-7; tentatively, D is TRBD2 (5 bases). Deletions cut 1 base from V and 1 base from J, with 11 bases between. Germline V gene data show CDR1 as GTSNPN and CDR2 as SVGIG (reference sequence). The CDR3 contains 14 residues. The CDR3, as DNA: TGTGCCTGGAGTGAACTAGGGCATTCCTACGAGCAGTACTTC. Translation gives CAWSELGHSYEQYF.

The genes are TRBV4-3 and TRBJ2-1, with TRBD2 matching 13 bases. This CDR3 is built from 17 residues. Germline-derived CDR1 and CDR2 are LGHNA and YSLEER. V gave up 1 base and J gave up 4 bases; unmatched junction bases: 4. In DNA form, the CDR3 reads TGCGCCAGCAGCCAAGTGGGACTAGCGGGAATGTACAATGAGCAGTTCTTC. Its translation: CASSQVGLAGMYNEQFF.

The chain carries TRBV6-1 and TRBJ2-7; 10 bases are shared with TRBD1. With V trimmed by 6 bases and J by 5 bases, 10 bases remained unmatched. The CDR3 covers 15 residues. CDR1 and CDR2 (germline): MNHNS, SASEGT. The CDR3 nucleotides read TGTGCCAGCAGCCTCAGGGGACAGGGGCAACACGAGCAGTACTTC. Residues: CASSLRGQGQHEQYF.

V usage is TRBV5-1 and J usage is TRBJ1-2, with D tentatively TRBD1 (6 bases). V was cut by 4 bases and J by 8 bases, with 21 bases left in between. Germline values: CDR1 SGHRS, CDR2 YFSETQ. The CDR3 runs 15 residues. The CDR3 protein is CASSKVGGATEGYTF. CDR3 in DNA: TGCGCCAGCAGCAAAGTTGGGGGGGCCACGGAAGGCTACACCTTC.

CDR3 protein: CASSVAPREGGNYEQYF. The CDR3 DNA follows: TGTGCCAGCAGCGTAGCTCCACGTGAGGGGGGGAACTACGAGCAGTACTTC. This sequence joins TRBV9 and TRBJ2-7, with D tentatively TRBD2 (7 bases). Germline CDR1 and CDR2: SGDLS and YYNGEE. The CDR3 is 17 amino acids. Trimming pared 0 bases from V and 3 bases from J, leaving 19 bases between.

The chain is built from TRBV5-6 and TRBJ2-5, with D perhaps TRBD2 (5 bases). The CDR3 is made up of 14 amino acids. The V gene lost 4 bases and the J gene lost 2 bases, with 12 bases spanning the gap. Germline CDR1 and CDR2: SGHDT and YYEEEE. The CDR3 sequence: CASSRRLPQETQYF. As DNA, the CDR3 is TGTGCCAGCAGCCGACGACTACCTCAAGAGACCCAGTACTTC.

V is TRBV11-2 and J is TRBJ2-3; 11 bases line up with TRBD2. The V gene end was trimmed by 6 bases and the J gene end by 3 bases; junction bases not matched to a gene: 8. The CDR3 sequence is 16 residues long. The germline CDR1 and CDR2 sequences are SGHAT and FQNNGV. The DNA for the CDR3 is TGTGCCAGCAGGCCTAGCGGGAGGAGGGGGACAGATACGCAGTATTTT. Its protein product is CASRPSGRRGTDTQYF.

The genes are TRBV5-1 and TRBJ2-3; 8 bases fit TRBD1. V was clipped by 0 bases and J by 1 base; unmatched bases: 1. The CDR3 spans 15 residues. Germline V gene lookup returns CDR1 SGHRS and CDR2 YFSETQ. The CDR3 DNA follows: TGCGCCAGCAGCTTGGTGGGACAGGGCACAGATACGCAGTATTTT. It translates to CASSLVGQGTDTQYF.

In nucleotides, the CDR3 is TGTGCCAGCAGTTTCCCAGGGGGAGACACCGGGGAGCTGTTTTTT. Translating gives CASSFPGGDTGELFF. The chain is built from TRBV28 and TRBJ2-2; 7 bases fit TRBD1. The CDR3 sequence is 15 residues long. Germline V gene sequence: CDR1 MDHEN, CDR2 SYDVKM. V gave up 3 bases and J gave up 3 bases; unmatched junction bases: 4. Together with reference TRBV28 and TRBJ2-2, the CDR3 gives the full variable domain: DVKVTQSSRYLVKRTGEKVFLECVQDMDHENMFWYRQDPGLGLRLIYFSYDVKMKEKGDIPEGYSVSREKKERFSLILESASTNQTSMYLCASSFPGGDTGELFFGEGSRLTVL.

This clone has just a few counts. The CDR3 loop reads CASSFDFLAGGTGELFF. In DNA form, the CDR3 reads TGCGCCAGCAGCTTCGACTTCCTAGCGGGAGGAACCGGGGAGCTGTTTTTT. V is TRBV5-1 and J is TRBJ2-2; the match to TRBD2 covers 11 bases. CDR1 SGHRS and CDR2 YFSETQ come from the germline V gene. There are 17 residues in the CDR3. Trimming at V came to 2 bases and at J to 5 bases, leaving 8 bases not matched to a gene.

The rearrangement joins TRBV4-1 to TRBJ2-4; D unclear. V was pared by 2 bases and J by 5 bases, with 10 bases between. Germline CDR1 MGHRA, CDR2 YSYEKL. This CDR3 spans 14 amino acids. CDR3 sequence reads: CASSQWLGENIQYF. CDR3 bases: TGCGCCAGCAGCCAATGGTTGGGCGAAAACATTCAGTACTTC.

The V and J genes are TRBV10-3 and TRBJ1-5; tentative D call: TRBD1 (5 bases). Germline CDR1 is ENHRY and CDR2 is SYGVKD. Trimming left V 2 bases short and J 2 bases short, with 10 bases between. The CDR3 is 15 amino acids. CDR3 residues: CAISEGGGGNQPQHF. CDR3 nucleotides: TGTGCCATCAGTGAGGGGGGAGGGGGCAATCAGCCCCAGCATTTT.

The V gene is TRBV28, the J gene TRBJ2-1, with 8 bases that match TRBD2. CDR1 is MDHEN and CDR2 is SYDVKM in the germline V gene. Trimming removed 6 bases from V and 6 bases from J; junction bases left unmatched: 7. This CDR3 spans 14 amino acids. The CDR3 loop is CASRVGLDGNEQFF. The CDR3 bases are TGTGCCAGCAGAGTGGGACTAGATGGCAATGAGCAGTTCTTC.

The genes are TRBV28 and TRBJ2-7; TRBD1 matches 8 bases. The germline CDR1 and CDR2 sequences are MDHEN and SYDVKM. The V segment lost 5 bases and the J segment 2 bases; nucleotides outside the gene matches: 8. The CDR3 totals 15 residues. CDR3 bases: TGTGCCAGCAGTGCCGGGGACAGGACAACCTACGAGCAGTACTTC. As protein: CASSAGDRTTYEQYF.

V and J are TRBV7-2 and TRBJ2-7, with 8 bases fitting TRBD1. CDR3 size: 15 residues. The germline CDR1 and CDR2 sequences are SGHTA and FQGNSA. The ends lost 5 bases at V and 3 bases at J; junction bases unmatched: 9. DNA of the CDR3: TGTGCCAGCAGCCTGACAGGGGCTGGTTACTACGAGCAGTACTTC. As protein: CASSLTGAGYYEQYF.

This chain connects TRBV5-1 to TRBJ2-5, with 7 bases lining up with TRBD2. V shed 4 bases and J 8 bases; nucleotides not matched to a gene: 5. This CDR3 is 12 amino acids long. Germline assignment: CDR1 SGHRS and CDR2 YFSETQ. The CDR3 here is CASSAREFTQYF. The CDR3 nucleotides read TGCGCCAGCAGCGCGCGGGAGTTTACCCAGTACTTC.